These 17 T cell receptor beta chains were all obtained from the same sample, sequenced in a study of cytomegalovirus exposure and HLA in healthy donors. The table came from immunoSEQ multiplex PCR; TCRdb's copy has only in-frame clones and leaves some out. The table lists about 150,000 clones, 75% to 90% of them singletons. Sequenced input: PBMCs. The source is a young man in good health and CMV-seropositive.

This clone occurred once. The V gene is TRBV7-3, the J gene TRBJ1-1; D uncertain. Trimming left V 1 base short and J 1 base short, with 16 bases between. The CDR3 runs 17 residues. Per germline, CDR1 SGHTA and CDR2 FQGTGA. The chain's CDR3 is CASSLNGGLGRNTEAFF. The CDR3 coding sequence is TGTGCCAGCAGCTTAAACGGAGGGTTGGGCCGGAACACTGAAGCTTTCTTT.

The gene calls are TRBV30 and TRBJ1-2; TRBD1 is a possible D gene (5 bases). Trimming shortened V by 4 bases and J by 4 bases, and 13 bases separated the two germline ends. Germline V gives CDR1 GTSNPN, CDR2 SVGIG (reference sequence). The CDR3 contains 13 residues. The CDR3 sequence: CAWNVRGRYGYTF. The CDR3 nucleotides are TGTGCCTGGAATGTTAGGGGTCGCTATGGCTACACCTTC.

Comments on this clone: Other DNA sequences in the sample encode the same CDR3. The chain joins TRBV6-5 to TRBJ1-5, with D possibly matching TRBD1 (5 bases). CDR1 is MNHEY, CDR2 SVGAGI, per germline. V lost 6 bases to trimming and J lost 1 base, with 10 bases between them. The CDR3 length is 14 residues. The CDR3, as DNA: TGTGCCAGCAGCCCGGGGGGGAGCAATCAGCCCCAGCATTTT. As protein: CASSPGGSNQPQHF.

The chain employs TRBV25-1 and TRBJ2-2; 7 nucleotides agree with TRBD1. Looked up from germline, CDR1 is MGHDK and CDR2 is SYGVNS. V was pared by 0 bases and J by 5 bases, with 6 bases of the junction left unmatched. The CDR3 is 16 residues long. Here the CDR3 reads CASSEYKGAVTGELFF. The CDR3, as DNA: TGTGCCAGCAGTGAATATAAGGGGGCGGTGACCGGGGAGCTGTTTTTT. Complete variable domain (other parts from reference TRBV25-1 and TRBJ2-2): EADIYQTPRYLVIGTGKKITLECSQTMGHDKMYWYQQDPGMELHLIHYSYGVNSTEKGDLSSESTVSRIRTEHFPLTLESARPSHTSQYLCASSEYKGAVTGELFFGEGSRLTVL.

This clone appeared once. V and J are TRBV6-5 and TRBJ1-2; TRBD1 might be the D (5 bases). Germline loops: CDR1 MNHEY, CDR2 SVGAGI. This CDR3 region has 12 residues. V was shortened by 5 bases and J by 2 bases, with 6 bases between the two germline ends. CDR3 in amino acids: CASSDRNYGYTF. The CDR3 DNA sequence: TGTGCCAGCAGTGACAGAAACTATGGCTACACCTTC.

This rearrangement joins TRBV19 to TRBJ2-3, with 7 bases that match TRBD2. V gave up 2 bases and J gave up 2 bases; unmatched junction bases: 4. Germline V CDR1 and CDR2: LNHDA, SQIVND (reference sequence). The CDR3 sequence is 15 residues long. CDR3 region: CASSILAETTDTQYF. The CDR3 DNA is TGTGCCAGTAGTATACTAGCGGAGACCACAGATACGCAGTATTTT. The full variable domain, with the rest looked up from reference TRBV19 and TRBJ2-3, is DGGITQSPKYLFRKEGQNVTLSCEQNLNHDAMYWYRQDPGQGLRLIYYSQIVNDFQKGDIAEGYSVSREKKESFPLTVTSAQKNPTAFYLCASSILAETTDTQYFGPGTRLTVL.

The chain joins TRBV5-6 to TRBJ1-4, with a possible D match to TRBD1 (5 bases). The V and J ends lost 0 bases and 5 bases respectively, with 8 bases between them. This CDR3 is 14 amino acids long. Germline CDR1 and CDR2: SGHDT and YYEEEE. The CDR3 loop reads CASSLGQQNEKLFF. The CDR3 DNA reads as TGTGCCAGCAGCTTGGGACAGCAGAATGAAAAACTGTTTTTT.

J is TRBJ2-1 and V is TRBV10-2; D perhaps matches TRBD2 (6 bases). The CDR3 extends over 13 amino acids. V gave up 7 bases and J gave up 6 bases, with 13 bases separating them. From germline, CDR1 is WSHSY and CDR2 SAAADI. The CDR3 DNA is TGCGCCAGCACCGAGACTAGTTTCAATGAGCAGTTCTTC. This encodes CASTETSFNEQFF.

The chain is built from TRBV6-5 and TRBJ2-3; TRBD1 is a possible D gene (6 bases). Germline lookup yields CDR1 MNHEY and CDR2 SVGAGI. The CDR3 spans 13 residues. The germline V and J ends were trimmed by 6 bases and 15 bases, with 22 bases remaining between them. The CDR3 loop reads CASRTPGHNFHYF. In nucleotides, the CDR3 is TGTGCCAGCAGAACCCCGGGACACAACTTCCATTATTTT.

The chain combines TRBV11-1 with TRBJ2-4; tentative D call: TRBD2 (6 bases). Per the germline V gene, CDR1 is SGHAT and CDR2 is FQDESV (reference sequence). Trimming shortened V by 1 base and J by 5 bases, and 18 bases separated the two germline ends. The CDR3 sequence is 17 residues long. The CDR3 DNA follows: TGTGCCAGCAGCTTAGTGCCCAAAACGGGACTGGAAAACATTCAGTACTTC. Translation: CASSLVPKTGLENIQYF.

This CDR3 is CASSEEGAARTDTQYF. CDR3 nucleotide sequence: TGTGCCAGCAGTGAAGAGGGAGCGGCCCGCACAGATACGCAGTATTTT. V usage is TRBV2 and J usage is TRBJ2-3; perhaps TRBD2 as D (5 bases). The CDR3 length is 16 residues. V was pared by 1 base and J by 1 base, with 12 bases between. Germline CDR1 and CDR2: SNHLY and FYNNEI.

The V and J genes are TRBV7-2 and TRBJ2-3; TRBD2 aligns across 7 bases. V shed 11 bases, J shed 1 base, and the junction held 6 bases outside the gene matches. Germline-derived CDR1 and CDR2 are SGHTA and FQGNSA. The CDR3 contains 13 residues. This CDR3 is CAARGRGTDTQYF. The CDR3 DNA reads TGTGCCGCTCGGGGGAGGGGCACAGATACGCAGTATTTT.

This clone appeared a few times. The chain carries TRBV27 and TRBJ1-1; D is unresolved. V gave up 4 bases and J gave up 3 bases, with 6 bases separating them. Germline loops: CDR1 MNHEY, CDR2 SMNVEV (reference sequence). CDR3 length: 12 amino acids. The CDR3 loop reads CASSSPYTEAFF. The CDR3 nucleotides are TGTGCCAGCAGTTCCCCCTACACTGAAGCTTTCTTT.

CDR3 sequence (DNA): TGTGCCAGCAGCTCAAGGCGGAGGGACGCCACTGAAGCTTTCTTT. Encoded protein: CASSSRRRDATEAFF. This sequence joins TRBV14 and TRBJ1-1; D might be TRBD1 (5 bases). Trimming pared 5 bases from V and 4 bases from J, leaving 17 bases between. The CDR3 is 15 residues long. Germline assignment: CDR1 SGHDN and CDR2 FVKESK. Together with reference TRBV14 and TRBJ1-1, the CDR3 gives the full variable domain: EAGVTQFPSHSVIEKGQTVTLRCDPISGHDNLYWYRRVMGKEIKFLLHFVKESKQDESGMPNNRFLAERTGGTYSTLKVQPAELEDSGVYFCASSSRRRDATEAFFGQGTRLTVV.

Here the CDR3 reads CASGLTTYRGQGNTEAFF. CDR3 DNA: TGTGCTAGTGGTTTGACCACCTACCGGGGACAGGGGAACACTGAAGCTTTCTTT. The V gene is TRBV12-5, the J gene TRBJ1-1; 9 bases line up with TRBD1. CDR1 and CDR2 from the germline V gene are LGHNT and FRNRAP. V shed 2 bases, J shed 1 base, and the junction held 11 bases outside the gene matches. This CDR3 region has 18 residues.

CDR3 protein: CASSPGTGGEQYF. The CDR3 nucleotides are TGTGCCAGCAGCCCCGGGACAGGCGGGGAGCAGTACTTC. J is TRBJ2-7 and V is TRBV11-3; 8 bases fit TRBD1. The V segment lost 5 bases and the J segment 7 bases; nucleotides outside the gene matches: 7. CDR1 and CDR2 (germline): SGHNT, YENEEA. The CDR3 is made up of 13 amino acids.

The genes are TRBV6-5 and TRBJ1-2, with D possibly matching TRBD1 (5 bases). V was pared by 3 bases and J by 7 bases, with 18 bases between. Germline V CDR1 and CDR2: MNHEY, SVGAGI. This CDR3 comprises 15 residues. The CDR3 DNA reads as TGTGCCAGCAGTTATCAGGGCAGAATCAGCTCTGGCTACACCTTC. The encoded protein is CASSYQGRISSGYTF.